This TCR beta chain is drawn from a study of PD-L1 blockade in urothelial cancer. Each PCR contained spiked-in synthetic TCR analog templates. The data were produced by immunoSEQ multiplex PCR, yet TCRdb's version contains in-frame clones alone and is incomplete. The data contain 30,000 or so clones, roughly 84% of them singletons. V was shortened by 4 bases and J by 0 bases, with 7 bases between the two germline ends. Looked up from germline, CDR1 is LGHNA and CDR2 is YNFKEQ. The CDR3 has 14 amino acids. Disease in patients was locally advanced or metastatic urothelial carcinoma. The receptor's source is a man in his 60s with urothelial cancer. Sequences were derived from PBMCs, sampled around atezolizumab (anti-PD-L1) treatment. V gene TRBV4-2 combines with J gene TRBJ1-5, with D unresolved. The CDR3 sequence is CASSPRGSNQPQHF. In DNA form, the CDR3 reads TGTGCCAGCAGCCCTAGAGGTAGCAATCAGCCCCAGCATTTT.